One sample yielded the 30 T cell receptor beta chains listed below, sequenced in a study of T cell responses to AZD1222 COVID-19 vaccine. Clones were read by immunoSEQ multiplex PCR, and TCRdb kept only the in-frame ones, dropping some. The profile shows about 140,000 clones, 85% of them singletons. The material was peripheral blood, obtained 28 days after the second dose of the MenACWY control vaccine. The receptor source for this set is an adult who received the MenACWY meningococcal vaccine as a control.

This rearrangement joins TRBV28 to TRBJ2-1; D unresolved. CDR1 is MDHEN, CDR2 SYDVKM, per germline. With 1 base removed from V and 5 bases from J, the gap between germline ends came to 0 bases. The CDR3 runs to 11 residues. DNA of the CDR3: TGTGCCAGCAGTTTATACAATGAGCAGTTCTTC. It yields the protein CASSLYNEQFF.

The J gene is TRBJ2-1, the V gene TRBV27, with D hard to call. Germline CDR1 and CDR2: MNHEY and SMNVEV (reference sequence). The CDR3 contains 14 residues. Trimming cost V 2 bases and J 4 bases, with 9 bases left between them. The CDR3 DNA sequence: TGTGCCAGCAGTTTAGGCAGTCAGTACAATGAGCAGTTCTTC. It specifies CASSLGSQYNEQFF.

This clone has just one count. V is TRBV7-2 and J is TRBJ1-4; D not certain. The CDR3 loop spans 16 amino acids. V was cut by 1 base and J by 0 bases, with 9 bases left in between. CDR1 is SGHTA and CDR2 is FQGNSA in the germline V gene. The CDR3 coding sequence is TGTGCCAGCAGCTTAGACAGACTTGCAACTAATGAAAAACTGTTTTTT. It encodes CASSLDRLATNEKLFF.

This clone was seen only once. V and J are TRBV19 and TRBJ1-3; D is unresolved. This CDR3 is built from 14 residues. Germline V gene sequence: CDR1 LNHDA, CDR2 SQIVND (reference sequence). V shed 4 bases and J shed 3 bases, with 10 bases lying between them. DNA of the CDR3: TGTGCCAGTAGTACTGGAATTCTTGGAAACACCATATATTTT. Its protein product is CASSTGILGNTIYF.

The rearrangement joins TRBV7-2 to TRBJ1-5, with 8 nucleotides matching TRBD1. The CDR3 is 15 amino acids. Losses at the gene ends were 3 bases for V and 6 bases for J; bases not matched to a gene: 7. Looked up from germline, CDR1 is SGHTA and CDR2 is FQGNSA. The CDR3 DNA reads as TGTGCCAGCAGCTTCAGGCAGGGGGCGGCTCAGCCCCAGCATTTT. This gives the protein CASSFRQGAAQPQHF.

V usage is TRBV5-1 and J usage is TRBJ2-1; the match to TRBD2 covers 10 bases. J lost 8 bases, V lost 1 base, and 6 bases had no gene match. This CDR3 has 15 amino acids. Germline values: CDR1 SGHRS, CDR2 YFSETQ. Written as DNA, the CDR3 is TGCGCCAGCAGCTTGCCTAGCGGGAGTTTCGATGAGCAGTTCTTC. It specifies CASSLPSGSFDEQFF.

The chain recombines TRBV9 with TRBJ2-7; no definite D call. V gave up 0 bases and J gave up 6 bases, with 16 bases separating them. Germline lookup yields CDR1 SGDLS and CDR2 YYNGEE. The CDR3 has 15 residues. The CDR3 bases are TGTGCCAGCAGCGTAGGAGGAGCCCCTTACCCCGAGCAGTACTTC. Protein: CASSVGGAPYPEQYF.

The rearrangement links TRBV28 to TRBJ1-5; tentatively, D is TRBD1 (5 bases). The CDR3 runs 20 residues. V gave up 1 base and J gave up 0 bases, with 22 bases separating them. Germline V gives CDR1 MDHEN, CDR2 SYDVKM. The CDR3: CASSLFTLGEGRYSNQPQHF. The CDR3 DNA reads as TGTGCCAGCAGTTTATTTACCCTGGGGGAGGGAAGGTATAGCAATCAGCCCCAGCATTTT.

The chain combines TRBV12-3 or TRBV12-4 with TRBJ2-5, with a weak D call TRBD2 (6 bases). CDR3 length: 13 amino acids. With 3 bases removed from V and 9 bases from J, the gap between germline ends came to 14 bases. The CDR3 protein is CASSFRGIEAQYF. Written as DNA, the CDR3 is TGTGCCAGCAGTTTTCGGGGGATTGAGGCCCAGTACTTC.

This sequence joins TRBV11-3 and TRBJ2-3; 7 nucleotides line up with TRBD1. With V trimmed by 5 bases and J by 6 bases, 5 bases remained unmatched. This CDR3 is 13 amino acids long. Germline V lookup: CDR1 SGHNT, CDR2 YENEEA. Here the CDR3 DNA reads TGTGCCAGCAGCCCCGGGACAGTGGATACGCAGTATTTT. This encodes CASSPGTVDTQYF. The full variable domain, with the rest looked up from reference TRBV11-3 and TRBJ2-3, is EAGVVQSPRYKIIEKKQPVAFWCNPISGHNTLYWYLQNLGQGPELLIRYENEEAVDDSQLPKDRFSAERLKGVDSTLKIQPAELGDSAVYLCASSPGTVDTQYFGPGTRLTVL.

The rearrangement joins TRBV12-3 or TRBV12-4 to TRBJ2-7; a weak D match, TRBD2 (6 bases). The ends were cut back, 4 bases at V and 1 base at J, with 8 bases in the middle. CDR3 length equals 13 residues. The CDR3 DNA is TGTGCCAGCAGTTGGGGGGATTCCTACGAGCAGTACGTC. As protein: CASSWGDSYEQYV.

This sequence joins TRBV11-3 and TRBJ2-3; tentatively, D is TRBD1 or TRBD2 (5 bases each). The length of the CDR3 is 15 residues. Germline V gene data show CDR1 as SGHNT and CDR2 as YENEEA. Deletions cut 5 bases from V and 1 base from J, with 13 bases between. The CDR3 loop reads CASSPMRGGTDTQYF. CDR3 in DNA: TGTGCCAGCAGCCCCATGAGAGGGGGCACAGATACGCAGTATTTT.

V usage is TRBV14 and J usage is TRBJ2-3; 9 bases line up with TRBD2. The length of the CDR3 is 12 residues. Looked up from germline, CDR1 is SGHDN and CDR2 is FVKESK. The trim removed 4 bases at V and 8 bases at J, leaving 1 base unmatched. The CDR3 protein is CASSPTSGTQYF. The CDR3 DNA reads TGTGCCAGCAGCCCGACTAGCGGTACGCAGTATTTT.

V and J are TRBV29-1 and TRBJ1-1; 9 positions agree with TRBD1. Trimming took 5 bases from V and 5 from J; bases not matched to a gene: 3. There are 12 residues in the CDR3. Looked up from germline, CDR1 is SQVTM and CDR2 is ANQGSEA. The CDR3 nucleotides are TGCAGCGTTAGACAGGGGGGTACTGAAGCTTTCTTT. This codes for CSVRQGGTEAFF.

The J gene is TRBJ1-1, the V gene TRBV5-4, with a tentative D call TRBD1 (5 bases). Germline loops: CDR1 SGHNT, CDR2 YYREEE (reference sequence). Trimming removed 4 bases at V and 1 base at J, with 14 bases between. This CDR3 region has 15 residues. The CDR3 DNA follows: TGTGCCAGCAGCCCGTCTCGGCAGGGGAACACTGAAGCTTTCTTT. Translated, it gives CASSPSRQGNTEAFF. Full variable domain (outside the CDR3, taken from reference TRBV5-4 and TRBJ1-1): ETGVTQSPTHLIKTRGQQVTLRCSSQSGHNTVSWYQQALGQGPQFIFQYYREEENGRGNFPPRFSGLQFPNYSSELNVNALELDDSALYLCASSPSRQGNTEAFFGQGTRLTVV.

This clone was seen just once. The chain couples TRBV7-2 to TRBJ2-7, with TRBD2 as a possible D gene (5 bases). Trimming took off 1 base at V and 3 bases at J, with 10 bases between the two ends. The germline gives CDR1 SGHTA, CDR2 FQGNSA. This CDR3 contains 14 residues. As DNA, the CDR3 is TGTGCCAGCAGCTTAGGAGGCGGGTACTACGAGCAGTACTTC. Protein: CASSLGGGYYEQYF.

The chain links TRBV9 to TRBJ1-2; D is ambiguous. In germline, CDR1 is SGDLS, CDR2 YYNGEE. The CDR3 contains 13 residues. V lost 0 bases, J lost 4 bases, and 7 bases lay in between. The CDR3 DNA follows: TGTGCCAGCAGCGTAGGTGGGAGCTATGGCTACACCTTC. Amino acids: CASSVGGSYGYTF.

This rearrangement joins TRBV6-5 to TRBJ2-3, with D tentatively TRBD2 (6 bases). Germline CDR1 and CDR2: MNHEY and SVGAGI. CDR3 size: 14 residues. Trimming stripped 8 bases from V and 2 bases from J, with 14 bases between. The CDR3 nucleotides read TGTGCCAGCTGGGCTAGCGCCTACACAGATACGCAGTATTTT. It yields the protein CASWASAYTDTQYF.

This sequence joins TRBV14 and TRBJ2-3, with TRBD1 matching over 7 bases. This CDR3 region has 16 residues. Germline CDR1 and CDR2: SGHDN and FVKESK. J lost 6 bases, V lost 3 bases, and 12 bases had no gene match. CDR3 in amino acids: CASSHGADRRIDTQYF. CDR3 bases: TGTGCCAGCAGCCATGGGGCGGACAGGAGAATCGATACGCAGTATTTT.

This chain connects TRBV7-3 to TRBJ2-1; 10 nucleotides align to TRBD2. V lost 0 bases, J lost 6 bases, and 5 bases stayed unmatched. CDR3 length: 16 residues. Per germline, CDR1 SGHTA and CDR2 FQGTGA. The CDR3 sequence is CASSLTTGLASNEQFF. The CDR3 DNA reads as TGTGCCAGCAGCTTAACCACGGGACTAGCGAGCAATGAGCAGTTCTTC.

This clone came up once. The chain employs TRBV7-9 and TRBJ2-7; no reliable D call. CDR3 length: 11 residues. Trimming left V 5 bases short and J 3 bases short, with 5 bases between. The V gene's germline CDR1 is SEHNR and CDR2 FQNEAQ (reference sequence). The CDR3, as DNA: TGTGCCAGCAGCACCTACTACGAGCAGTACTTC. Translated: CASSTYYEQYF.

The chain combines TRBV2 with TRBJ2-1; TRBD2 matches 7 bases. Germline trimming cut 6 bases from V and 5 bases from J; bases unmatched to any gene: 7. CDR1 is SNHLY, CDR2 FYNNEI, per germline. This CDR3 is built from 14 residues. The CDR3 nucleotides are TGTGCCAGCAGCGCCGGACTAGACGACAATGAGCAGTTCTTC. It translates to CASSAGLDDNEQFF.

The chain uses TRBV28 and TRBJ1-1; perhaps TRBD1 as D (6 bases). The germline V gene has CDR1 MDHEN and CDR2 SYDVKM. There are 15 residues in the CDR3. Trimming shortened V by 10 bases and J by 3 bases, and 21 bases separated the two germline ends. CDR3 loop: CAKTRQDEQDTEAFF. The CDR3 bases are TGTGCCAAGACTCGACAGGATGAACAAGACACTGAAGCTTTCTTT.

The chain joins TRBV2 to TRBJ2-7; D unresolved. The CDR3 contains 16 residues. CDR1 is SNHLY and CDR2 is FYNNEI in the germline V gene. The V end was cut by 6 bases, the J end by 2 bases, with 20 bases between. As DNA, the CDR3 is TGTGCCAGCAGAAAGGTAGCCGCTAGGACGCCCTACGAGCAGTACTTC. Residues: CASRKVAARTPYEQYF.

This sequence joins TRBV12-3 or TRBV12-4 and TRBJ1-2, with D possibly being TRBD1 (5 bases). The CDR3 is 13 amino acids. The V and J ends lost 6 bases and 8 bases respectively, with 16 bases between them. In DNA, the CDR3 is TGTGCCAGCAGGGGGGGACCGGGCCGGGGCTACACCTTC. Protein: CASRGGPGRGYTF.

CDR3 DNA sequence: TGTGCCAGCAGCCACCCGGGGACAGGGAGAGAGACCCAGTACTTC. This translates into CASSHPGTGRETQYF. The chain links TRBV7-9 to TRBJ2-5; 9 bases agree with TRBD1. The CDR3 extends over 15 amino acids. The J segment lost 4 bases and the V segment lost 5 bases, leaving 8 bases of the junction unmatched. Per the germline V gene, CDR1 is SEHNR and CDR2 is FQNEAQ (reference sequence).

The chain links TRBV5-1 to TRBJ2-1, with 9 bases aligning to TRBD2. This CDR3 has 14 residues. From germline, CDR1 is SGHRS and CDR2 YFSETQ. V was pared by 0 bases and J by 7 bases, with 2 bases of the junction left unmatched. In DNA form, the CDR3 reads TGCGCCAGCAGCTTGGGCGGGGGGGTAAATGAGCAGTTCTTC. This sequence encodes CASSLGGGVNEQFF.

Only a few counts were recorded for this clone. This sample also contains other DNA sequences that code for the same CDR3. This chain uses TRBV19 with TRBJ1-5; possible D gene TRBD1, 5 bases. This CDR3 spans 13 amino acids. The germline V and J ends were trimmed by 0 bases and 7 bases, with 7 bases remaining between them. Germline V gene lookup returns CDR1 LNHDA and CDR2 SQIVND (reference sequence). The CDR3 sequence: CASSIDRGQPQHF. The CDR3 DNA sequence: TGTGCCAGTAGTATAGATAGGGGCCAGCCCCAGCATTTT.

The CDR3 coding sequence is TGTGCCACCAGTGATGTGGACCACGAGCAGTACTTC. It is translated as CATSDVDHEQYF. This chain links TRBV24-1 with TRBJ2-7, with D hard to call. Looked up from germline, CDR1 is KGHDR and CDR2 is SFDVKD. The CDR3 length is 12 residues. V was trimmed by 3 bases and J by 5 bases, leaving 7 bases between them.

The chain combines TRBV7-2 with TRBJ1-2; TRBD1 matches 9 bases. The CDR3 loop spans 14 amino acids. The germline V gene has CDR1 SGHTA and CDR2 FQGNSA. The ends lost 8 bases at V and 7 bases at J; junction bases unmatched: 11. CDR3 amino acids: CASGRGGQGTGYTF. The CDR3 DNA is TGTGCCAGCGGACGAGGGGGACAGGGCACTGGCTACACCTTC. Filled out from reference TRBV7-2 and TRBJ1-2, the complete variable domain reads GAGVSQSPSNKVTEKGKDVELRCDPISGHTALYWYRQSLGQGLEFLIYFQGNSAPDKSGLPSDRFSAERTGGSVSTLTIQRTQQEDSAVYLCASGRGGQGTGYTFGSGTRLTVV.